This is a list of T cell receptor beta chains from one sample in a study of T-cell reconstitution after alpha-beta-depleted transplantation in children. TCRdb used MiXCR to reprocess the PCR reads, holding one entry per CDR3 protein. The table has hundreds of thousands of distinct CDR3 sequences, around a sixth seen once. The starting material was PBMCs from the stem cell graft donor, obtained from the stem cell graft. These receptors were taken from a human donor who donated a stem cell graft to a child with acute myeloid leukemia. Both conserved end residues are trimmed from each CDR3.

J gene,V gene,CDR3 protein
TRBJ1-2,TRBV29-1,SVAREDGYT
TRBJ2-3,TRBV10-3,AISEPGQGTDTQY
TRBJ2-1,TRBV5-1,ASSLVRLEVNEQF
TRBJ2-1,TRBV5-5,ASSSDRRRNEQF
TRBJ1-2,TRBV12-3/TRBV12-4,ASSPGTVGYGYT
TRBJ2-5,TRBV28,ASETGGQGGETQY
TRBJ1-1,TRBV20-1,SARPRLGPEAF
TRBJ1-3,TRBV20-1,SARDSTETELPHTIY
TRBJ1-6,TRBV15,ATSRELGGANSPLH
TRBJ2-3,TRBV24-1,ATSDVTGMIDTQY
TRBJ2-1,TRBV24-1,ATSKSGNEQF
TRBJ1-1,TRBV20-1,SARDGDTEAF
TRBJ1-1,TRBV20-1,SASQGFMNTEAF
TRBJ1-1,TRBV12-3/TRBV12-4,ASSLALGAF
TRBJ2-1,TRBV12-3/TRBV12-4,AVRGVSYNEQF
TRBJ2-1,TRBV29-1,SVPLTSGVGNEQF
TRBJ1-6,TRBV5-1,ASSPRDSGRSYNSPLH
TRBJ2-1,TRBV9,ASSVTRDEQF
TRBJ2-6,TRBV29-1,SAETGAGANVLT
TRBJ2-5,TRBV12-3/TRBV12-4,ASSPGLAMETQY
TRBJ2-7,TRBV6-1,ASSEWGQGPYEQY
TRBJ1-1,TRBV29-1,SVERQANTEAF
TRBJ2-7,TRBV9,ASSVGVAPRPFYEQY
TRBJ2-3,TRBV3-1,ASSQGTGGLGGDTQY
TRBJ2-1,TRBV9,ASSVRAGGPNEQF
TRBJ2-3,TRBV20-1,SARPGTATPLTQY
TRBJ2-5,TRBV12-3/TRBV12-4,ASSLMDPRETQY
TRBJ2-6,TRBV6-1,ASSGAVSGANVLT
TRBJ1-2,TRBV4-3,ASSQRRGAASGYT
TRBJ2-1,TRBV30,AWNLGTYNEQF